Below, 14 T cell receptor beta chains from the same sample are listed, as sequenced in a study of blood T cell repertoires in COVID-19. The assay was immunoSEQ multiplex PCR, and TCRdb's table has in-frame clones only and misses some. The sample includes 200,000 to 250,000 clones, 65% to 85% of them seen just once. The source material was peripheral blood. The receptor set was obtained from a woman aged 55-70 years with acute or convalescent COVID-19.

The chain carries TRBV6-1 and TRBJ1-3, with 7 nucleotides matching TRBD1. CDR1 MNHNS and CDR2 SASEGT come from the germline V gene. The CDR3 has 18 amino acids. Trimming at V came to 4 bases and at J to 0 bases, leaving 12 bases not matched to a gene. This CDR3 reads CASSVGVRGLNSGNTIYF. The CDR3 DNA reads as TGTGCCAGCAGTGTGGGAGTGAGGGGGCTCAACTCTGGAAACACCATATATTTT.

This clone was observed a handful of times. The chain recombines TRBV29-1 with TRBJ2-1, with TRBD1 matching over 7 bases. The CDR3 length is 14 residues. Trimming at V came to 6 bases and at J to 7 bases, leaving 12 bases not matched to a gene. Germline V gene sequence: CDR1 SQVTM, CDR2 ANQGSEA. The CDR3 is CSVGRGRSGNEQFF. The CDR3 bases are TGCAGCGTGGGTAGGGGGCGCAGTGGGAATGAGCAGTTCTTC.

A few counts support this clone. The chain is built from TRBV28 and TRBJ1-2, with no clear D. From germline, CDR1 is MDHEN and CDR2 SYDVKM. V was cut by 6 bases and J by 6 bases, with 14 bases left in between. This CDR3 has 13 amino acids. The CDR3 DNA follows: TGTGCCAGCAGGGAAACGGGGAAGGATGGCTACACCTTC. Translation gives CASRETGKDGYTF.

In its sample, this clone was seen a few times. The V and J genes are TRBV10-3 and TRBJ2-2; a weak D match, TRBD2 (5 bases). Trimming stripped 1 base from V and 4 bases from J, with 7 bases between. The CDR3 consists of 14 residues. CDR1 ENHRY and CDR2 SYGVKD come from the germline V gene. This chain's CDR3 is CAISEFRGTGELFF. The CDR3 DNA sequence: TGTGCCATCAGTGAGTTTCGGGGCACCGGGGAGCTGTTTTTT.

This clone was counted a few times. CDR3 nucleotide sequence: TGTGCCAGCAGTTTCCAACAGGCATACGAGCAGTACTTC. As protein: CASSFQQAYEQYF. The chain combines TRBV12-3 or TRBV12-4 with TRBJ2-7; perhaps TRBD1 as D (5 bases). The CDR3 consists of 13 residues. Trimming took 3 bases from V and 4 from J, leaving 10 bases between them.

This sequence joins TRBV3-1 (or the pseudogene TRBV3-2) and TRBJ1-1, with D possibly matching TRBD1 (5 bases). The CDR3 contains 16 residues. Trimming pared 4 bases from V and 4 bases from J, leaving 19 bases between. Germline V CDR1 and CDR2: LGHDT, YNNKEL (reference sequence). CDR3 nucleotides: TGTGCCAGCAGCCTTAGAGGCGGGGGACTTTCCACTGAAGCTTTCTTT. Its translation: CASSLRGGGLSTEAFF.

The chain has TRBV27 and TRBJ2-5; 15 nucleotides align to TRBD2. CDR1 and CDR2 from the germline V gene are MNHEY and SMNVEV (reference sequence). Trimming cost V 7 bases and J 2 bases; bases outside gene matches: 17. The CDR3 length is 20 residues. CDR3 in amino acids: CASNAGLAGGRQSRQETQYF. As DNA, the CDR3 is TGTGCCAGCAACGCTGGACTAGCGGGGGGGCGCCAATCCCGACAAGAGACCCAGTACTTC.

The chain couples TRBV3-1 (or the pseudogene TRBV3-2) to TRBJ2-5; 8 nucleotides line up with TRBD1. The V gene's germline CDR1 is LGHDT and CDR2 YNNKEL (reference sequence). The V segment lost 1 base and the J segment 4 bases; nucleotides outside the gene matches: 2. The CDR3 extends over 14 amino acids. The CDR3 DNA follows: TGTGCCAGCAGCCAAGTTGGACAGGGAGAGACCCAGTACTTC. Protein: CASSQVGQGETQYF.

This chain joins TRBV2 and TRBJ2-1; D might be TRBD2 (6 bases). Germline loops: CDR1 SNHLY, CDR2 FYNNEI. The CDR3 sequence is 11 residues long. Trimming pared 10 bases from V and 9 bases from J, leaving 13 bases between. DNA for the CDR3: TGTGCCACCAGACTAGTTGTTGAGCAGTTCTTC. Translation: CATRLVVEQFF.

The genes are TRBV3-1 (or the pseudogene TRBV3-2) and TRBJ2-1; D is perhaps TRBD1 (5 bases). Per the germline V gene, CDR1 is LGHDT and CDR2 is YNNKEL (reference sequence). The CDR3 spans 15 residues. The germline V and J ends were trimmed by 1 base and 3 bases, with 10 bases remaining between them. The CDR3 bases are TGTGCCAGCAGCCAAGTCGGAACAGGCTACAATGAGCAGTTCTTC. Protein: CASSQVGTGYNEQFF.

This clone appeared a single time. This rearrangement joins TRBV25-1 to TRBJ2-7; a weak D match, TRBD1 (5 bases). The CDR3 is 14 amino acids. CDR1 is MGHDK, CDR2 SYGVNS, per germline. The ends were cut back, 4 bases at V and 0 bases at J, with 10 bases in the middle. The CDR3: CASSVQGTSYEQYF. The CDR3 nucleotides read TGTGCCAGCAGTGTGCAGGGAACCTCCTACGAGCAGTACTTC.

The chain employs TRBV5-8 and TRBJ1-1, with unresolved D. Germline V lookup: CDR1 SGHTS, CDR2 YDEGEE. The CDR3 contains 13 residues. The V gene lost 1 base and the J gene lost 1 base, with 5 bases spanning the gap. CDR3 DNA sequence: TGTGCCAGCAGCTTGTATAGGAACACTGAAGCTTTCTTT. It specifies CASSLYRNTEAFF.

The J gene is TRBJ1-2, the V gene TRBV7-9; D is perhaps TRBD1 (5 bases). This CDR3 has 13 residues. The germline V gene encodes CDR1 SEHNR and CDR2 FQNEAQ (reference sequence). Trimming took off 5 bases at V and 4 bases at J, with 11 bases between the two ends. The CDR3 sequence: CASSQQDIYGYTF. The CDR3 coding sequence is TGTGCCAGCAGCCAACAGGACATCTATGGCTACACCTTC.

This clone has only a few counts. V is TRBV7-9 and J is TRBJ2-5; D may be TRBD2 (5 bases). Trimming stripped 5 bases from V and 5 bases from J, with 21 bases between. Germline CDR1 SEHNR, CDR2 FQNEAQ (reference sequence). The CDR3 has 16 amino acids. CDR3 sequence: CASSRRNIGLGETQYF. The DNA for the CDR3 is TGTGCCAGCAGCAGAAGGAACATAGGACTCGGGGAGACCCAGTACTTC. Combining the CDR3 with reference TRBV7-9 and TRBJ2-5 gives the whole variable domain DTGVSQNPRHKITKRGQNVTFRCDPISEHNRLYWYRQTLGQGPEFLTYFQNEAQLEKSRLLSDRFSAERPKGSFSTLEIQRTEQGDSAMYLCASSRRNIGLGETQYFGPGTRLLVL.